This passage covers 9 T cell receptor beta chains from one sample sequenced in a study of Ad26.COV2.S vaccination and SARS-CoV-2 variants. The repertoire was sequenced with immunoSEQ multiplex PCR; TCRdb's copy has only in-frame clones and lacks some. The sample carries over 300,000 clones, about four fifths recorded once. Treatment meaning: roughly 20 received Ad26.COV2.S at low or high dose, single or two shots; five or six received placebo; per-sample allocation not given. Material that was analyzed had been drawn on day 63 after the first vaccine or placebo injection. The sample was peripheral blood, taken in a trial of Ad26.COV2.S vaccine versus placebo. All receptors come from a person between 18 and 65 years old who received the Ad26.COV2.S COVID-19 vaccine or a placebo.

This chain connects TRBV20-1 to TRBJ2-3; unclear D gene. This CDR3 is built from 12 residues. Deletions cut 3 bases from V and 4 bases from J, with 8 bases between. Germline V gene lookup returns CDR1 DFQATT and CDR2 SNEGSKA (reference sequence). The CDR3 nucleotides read TGCAGTGCTAGTAGTCAGCCAGATACGCAGTATTTT. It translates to CSASSQPDTQYF.

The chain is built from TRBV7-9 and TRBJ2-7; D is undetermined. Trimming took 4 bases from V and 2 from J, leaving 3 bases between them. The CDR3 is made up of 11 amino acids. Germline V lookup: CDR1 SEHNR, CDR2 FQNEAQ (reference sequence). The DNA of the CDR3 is TGTGCCAGCAGCTACCCCTACGAGCAGTACTTC. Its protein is CASSYPYEQYF.

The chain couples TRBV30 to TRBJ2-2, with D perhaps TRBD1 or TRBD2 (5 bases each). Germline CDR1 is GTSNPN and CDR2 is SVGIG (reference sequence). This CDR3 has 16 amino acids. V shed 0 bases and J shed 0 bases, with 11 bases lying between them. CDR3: CAWSVGALTNTGELFF. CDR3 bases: TGTGCCTGGAGTGTCGGGGCGCTAACGAACACCGGGGAGCTGTTTTTT.

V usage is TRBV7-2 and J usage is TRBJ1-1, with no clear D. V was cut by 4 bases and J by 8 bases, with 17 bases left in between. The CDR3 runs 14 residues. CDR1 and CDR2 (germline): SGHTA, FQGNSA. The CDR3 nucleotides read TGTGCCAGCAGCTCCCCTAGGGCGTCCTCGGAAGCTTTCTTT. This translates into CASSSPRASSEAFF.

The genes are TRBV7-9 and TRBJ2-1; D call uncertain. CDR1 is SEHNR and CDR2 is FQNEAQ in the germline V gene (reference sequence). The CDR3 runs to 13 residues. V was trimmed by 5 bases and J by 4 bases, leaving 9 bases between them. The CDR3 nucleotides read TGTGCCAGCAGCCTAAACAGATACAATGAGCAGTTCTTC. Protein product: CASSLNRYNEQFF.

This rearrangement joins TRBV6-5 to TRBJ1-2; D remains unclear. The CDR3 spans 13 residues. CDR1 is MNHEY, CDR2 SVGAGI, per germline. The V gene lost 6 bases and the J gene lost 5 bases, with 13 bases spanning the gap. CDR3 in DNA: TGTGCCAGCAGAGCCCGGGAGATATATGGCTACACCTTC. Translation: CASRAREIYGYTF.

The CDR3 is CAWSPGEKLFF. CDR3 in DNA: TGTGCCTGGAGTCCGGGGGAAAAACTGTTTTTT. The chain joins TRBV30 to TRBJ1-4; D gene ambiguous. CDR1 and CDR2 from the germline V gene are GTSNPN and SVGIG (reference sequence). This CDR3 spans 11 amino acids. The ends were cut back, 2 bases at V and 8 bases at J, with 6 bases in the middle.

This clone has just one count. CDR3 in amino acids: CASRTGPSSGNTIYF. The CDR3 DNA reads TGTGCCAGCAGGACGGGACCAAGCTCTGGAAACACCATATATTTT. The chain recombines TRBV6-5 with TRBJ1-3, with a weak D call TRBD1 (5 bases). The CDR3 runs to 15 residues. Trimming took off 6 bases at V and 0 bases at J, with 12 bases between the two ends. Germline V gene sequence: CDR1 MNHEY, CDR2 SVGAGI.

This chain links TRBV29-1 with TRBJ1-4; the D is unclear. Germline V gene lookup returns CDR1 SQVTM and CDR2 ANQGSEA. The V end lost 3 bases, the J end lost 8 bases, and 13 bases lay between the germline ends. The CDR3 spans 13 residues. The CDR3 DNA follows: TGCAGCGTTGAGAGGGTAGTTAGGGAAAAACTGTTTTTT. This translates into CSVERVVREKLFF.